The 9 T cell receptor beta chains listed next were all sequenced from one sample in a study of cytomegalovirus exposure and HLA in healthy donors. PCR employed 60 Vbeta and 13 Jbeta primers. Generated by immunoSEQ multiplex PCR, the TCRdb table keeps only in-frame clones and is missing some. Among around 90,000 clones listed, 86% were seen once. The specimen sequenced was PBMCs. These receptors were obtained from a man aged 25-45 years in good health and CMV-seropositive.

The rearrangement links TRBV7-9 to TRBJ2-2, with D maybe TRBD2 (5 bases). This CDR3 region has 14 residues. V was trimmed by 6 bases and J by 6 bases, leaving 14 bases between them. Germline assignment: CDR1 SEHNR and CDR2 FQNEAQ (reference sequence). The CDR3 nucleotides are TGTGCCAGCAGGGGTCGCGTGGGAGCCGGGGAGCTGTTTTTT. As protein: CASRGRVGAGELFF.

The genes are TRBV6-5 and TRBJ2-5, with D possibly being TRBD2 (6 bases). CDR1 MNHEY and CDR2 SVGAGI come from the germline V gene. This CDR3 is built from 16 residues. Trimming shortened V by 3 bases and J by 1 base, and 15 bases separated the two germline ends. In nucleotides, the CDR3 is TGTGCCAGCAGTTATAGTGGCGGGATGGGCCAAGAGACCCAGTACTTC. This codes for CASSYSGGMGQETQYF.

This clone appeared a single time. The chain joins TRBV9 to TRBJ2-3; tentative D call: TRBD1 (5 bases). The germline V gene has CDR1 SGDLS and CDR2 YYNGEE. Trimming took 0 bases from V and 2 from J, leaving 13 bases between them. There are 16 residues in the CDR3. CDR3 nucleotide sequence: TGTGCCAGCAGCGTAGCTCTCTGGGGCACCACAGATACGCAGTATTTT. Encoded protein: CASSVALWGTTDTQYF.

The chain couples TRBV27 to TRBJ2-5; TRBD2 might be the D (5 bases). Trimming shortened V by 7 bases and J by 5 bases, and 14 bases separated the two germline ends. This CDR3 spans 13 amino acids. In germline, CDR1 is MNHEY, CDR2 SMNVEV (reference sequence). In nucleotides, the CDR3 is TGTGCCAGCAAGCCGACCGGAGGCGAGACCCAGTACTTC. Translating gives CASKPTGGETQYF.

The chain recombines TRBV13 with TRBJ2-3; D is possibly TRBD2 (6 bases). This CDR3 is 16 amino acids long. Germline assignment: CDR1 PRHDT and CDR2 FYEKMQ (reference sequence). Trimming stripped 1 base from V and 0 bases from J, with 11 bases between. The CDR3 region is CASSLESSGSTDTQYF. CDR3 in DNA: TGTGCCAGCAGCTTAGAATCAAGCGGGAGCACAGATACGCAGTATTTT.

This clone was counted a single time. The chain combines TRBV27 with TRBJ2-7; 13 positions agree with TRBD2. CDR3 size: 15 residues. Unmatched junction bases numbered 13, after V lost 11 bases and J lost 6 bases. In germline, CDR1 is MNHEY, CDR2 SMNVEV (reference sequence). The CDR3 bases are TGTGCCCGCTACAGAGGACTAGCGGGAGTCTCCGAGCAGTACTTC. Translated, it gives CARYRGLAGVSEQYF.

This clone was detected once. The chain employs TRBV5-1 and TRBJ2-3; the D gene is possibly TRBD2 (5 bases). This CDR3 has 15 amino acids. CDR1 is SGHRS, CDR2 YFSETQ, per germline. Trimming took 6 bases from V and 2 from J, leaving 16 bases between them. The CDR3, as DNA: TGCGCCAGCAACCCCGAACCGGGATTCACAGATACGCAGTATTTT. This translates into CASNPEPGFTDTQYF.

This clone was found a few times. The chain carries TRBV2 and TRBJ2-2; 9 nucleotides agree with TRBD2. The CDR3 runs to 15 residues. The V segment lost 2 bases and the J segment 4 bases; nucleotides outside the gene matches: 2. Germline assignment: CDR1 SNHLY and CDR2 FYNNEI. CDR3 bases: TGTGCCAGCAGTGAACTAGCGGGAAGCACCGGGGAGCTGTTTTTT. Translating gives CASSELAGSTGELFF.

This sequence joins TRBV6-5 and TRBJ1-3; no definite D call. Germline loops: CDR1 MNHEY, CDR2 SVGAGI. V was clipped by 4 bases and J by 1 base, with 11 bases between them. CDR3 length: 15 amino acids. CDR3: CASSSWSQSGNTIYF. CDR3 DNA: TGTGCCAGCAGTTCATGGTCGCAGTCTGGAAACACCATATATTTT.